This passage covers 26 T cell receptor beta chains from one sample sequenced in a study of OX40 agonist ivuxolimab in advanced cancers. The table came from immunoSEQ multiplex PCR; TCRdb's copy has only in-frame clones and leaves some out. The data contain roughly 76,000 clones, approximately 85% of them singletons. The material sequenced was CD4+ or CD8+ T cells sorted from blood, taken in a trial of the OX40 agonist ivuxolimab. These receptors were taken from an adult with an advanced solid tumor such as melanoma, head and neck, liver or kidney cancer.

V usage is TRBV10-1 and J usage is TRBJ2-1; TRBD1 might be the D (5 bases). CDR3 size: 15 residues. V dropped 5 bases and J dropped 12 bases, with 23 bases sitting between them. Germline assignment: CDR1 WNHNN and CDR2 SYGVQD (reference sequence). CDR3 loop: CASSQWGYLQPLQFF. The CDR3 region has the DNA TGCGCCAGCAGTCAGTGGGGCTACCTTCAACCTTTGCAGTTCTTC.

The chain employs TRBV5-6 and TRBJ1-2; D is undetermined. Germline V lookup: CDR1 SGHDT, CDR2 YYEEEE. The CDR3 sequence is 15 residues long. V was clipped by 2 bases and J by 4 bases, with 15 bases between them. CDR3 protein: CASSFEDATIYGYTF. Written as DNA, the CDR3 is TGTGCCAGCAGCTTTGAAGATGCCACCATCTATGGCTACACCTTC.

This clone was seen a few times. The rearrangement uses TRBV19 and TRBJ1-2; D is unresolved. V lost 7 bases to trimming and J lost 0 bases, with 12 bases between them. From germline, CDR1 is LNHDA and CDR2 SQIVND (reference sequence). The length of the CDR3 is 14 residues. CDR3 DNA: TGTGCCAGTAAGGTGAGGAGAGCTAACTATGGCTACACCTTC. Translating gives CASKVRRANYGYTF.

In its sample, this clone was seen once. This chain joins TRBV2 and TRBJ2-7; D is uncertain. The germline V and J ends were trimmed by 2 bases and 1 base, with 9 bases remaining between them. The CDR3 runs 14 residues. In germline, CDR1 is SNHLY, CDR2 FYNNEI. The CDR3 DNA follows: TGTGCCAGCAGTGAATCAGCAGGATCCTACGAGCAGTACTTC. It specifies CASSESAGSYEQYF.

The chain combines TRBV4-1 with TRBJ2-1; the D is unclear. V dropped 1 base and J dropped 5 bases, with 6 bases sitting between them. This CDR3 comprises 13 residues. Germline CDR1 and CDR2: MGHRA and YSYEKL. The chain's CDR3 is CASSQGRDNEQFF. The DNA for the CDR3 is TGCGCCAGCAGCCAAGGCAGAGACAATGAGCAGTTCTTC.

The chain couples TRBV5-1 to TRBJ1-1; 9 nucleotides match TRBD1. Trimming cost V 4 bases and J 0 bases; bases outside gene matches: 4. This CDR3 is 15 amino acids long. Germline V gene lookup returns CDR1 SGHRS and CDR2 YFSETQ. CDR3 nucleotides: TGCGCCAGCAGCCTCGGGACAGGGTTGAACACTGAAGCTTTCTTT. Translating it yields CASSLGTGLNTEAFF. Variable domain in full (rest from reference TRBV5-1 and TRBJ1-1): KAGVTQTPRYLIKTRGQQVTLSCSPISGHRSVSWYQQTPGQGLQFLFEYFSETQRNKGNFPGRFSGRQFSNSRSEMNVSTLELGDSALYLCASSLGTGLNTEAFFGQGTRLTVV.

The CDR3 nucleotides read TGTGCCAGCTCACCTACGTCGTCGAGGGCAGGAAACACCATATATTTT. Translation: CASSPTSSRAGNTIYF. The chain couples TRBV18 to TRBJ1-3; D uncertain. Germline values: CDR1 KGHSH, CDR2 LQKENI. V was clipped by 3 bases and J by 4 bases, with 16 bases between them. The CDR3 has 16 residues. Supplemented by reference TRBV18 and TRBJ1-3, the full variable domain reads NAGVMQNPRHLVRRRGQEARLRCSPMKGHSHVYWYRQLPEEGLKFMVYLQKENIIDESGMPKERFSAEFPKEGPSILRIQQVVRGDSAAYFCASSPTSSRAGNTIYFGEGSWLTVV.

The chain uses TRBV5-4 and TRBJ2-7, with 9 bases aligning to TRBD1. Looked up from germline, CDR1 is SGHNT and CDR2 is YYREEE (reference sequence). The CDR3 consists of 15 residues. V dropped 4 bases and J dropped 2; count of bases not matched to a gene: 7. The DNA for the CDR3 is TGTGCCAGCAGCCTCAGGACAGGGGCCGCCTACGAGCAGTACTTC. It specifies CASSLRTGAAYEQYF.

The chain joins TRBV5-1 to TRBJ1-2; D is perhaps TRBD1 (5 bases). The CDR3 has 14 amino acids. The germline V and J ends were trimmed by 0 bases and 5 bases, with 11 bases remaining between them. Germline V gene lookup returns CDR1 SGHRS and CDR2 YFSETQ. The CDR3 region is CASSLEPQGYGYTF. In DNA, the CDR3 is TGCGCCAGCAGCTTGGAACCGCAGGGATATGGCTACACCTTC. Full variable domain (remainder filled in from reference TRBV5-1 and TRBJ1-2): KAGVTQTPRYLIKTRGQQVTLSCSPISGHRSVSWYQQTPGQGLQFLFEYFSETQRNKGNFPGRFSGRQFSNSRSEMNVSTLELGDSALYLCASSLEPQGYGYTFGSGTRLTVV.

This clone was observed a few times. The chain combines TRBV6-6 with TRBJ1-4; D is unresolved. This CDR3 contains 11 residues. V lost 5 bases to trimming and J lost 8 bases, with 6 bases between them. The germline gives CDR1 MNHNY, CDR2 SVGAGI (reference sequence). The DNA of the CDR3 is TGTGCCAGCAGTCTTCGGGAAAAACTGTTTTTT. This sequence encodes CASSLREKLFF.

This chain connects TRBV27 to TRBJ2-7; 7 bases match TRBD1. Germline V gene lookup returns CDR1 MNHEY and CDR2 SMNVEV (reference sequence). The CDR3 is made up of 16 amino acids. V gave up 2 bases and J gave up 2 bases; unmatched junction bases: 9. CDR3 in amino acids: CASSLKPPQGAYEQYF. CDR3 sequence (DNA): TGTGCCAGCAGTTTAAAACCCCCCCAGGGGGCCTACGAGCAGTACTTC.

This chain uses TRBV27 with TRBJ2-3, with D tentatively TRBD1 or TRBD2 (5 bases each). Germline V gene lookup returns CDR1 MNHEY and CDR2 SMNVEV (reference sequence). V was clipped by 2 bases and J by 6 bases, with 9 bases between them. This CDR3 is 13 amino acids long. DNA for the CDR3: TGTGCCAGCAGTTTAATGTGGGGGGATACGCAGTATTTT. This sequence encodes CASSLMWGDTQYF.

This clone occurred a few times. This chain joins TRBV6-6 and TRBJ1-1; 8 bases are shared with TRBD1. Germline V CDR1 and CDR2: MNHNY, SVGAGI (reference sequence). This CDR3 region has 13 residues. Unmatched junction bases numbered 4, after V lost 6 bases and J lost 4 bases. CDR3 in DNA: TGTGCCAGCAGAAACGACAGGGGCACTGAAGCTTTCTTT. The encoded protein is CASRNDRGTEAFF.

The V call is TRBV5-6, the J call TRBJ2-2; D perhaps matches TRBD2 (6 bases). CDR3 length: 13 amino acids. Germline V lookup: CDR1 SGHDT, CDR2 YYEEEE. Trimming took off 4 bases at V and 4 bases at J, with 8 bases between the two ends. The DNA for the CDR3 is TGTGCCAGCAGCCGGGACTTCACCGGGGAGCTGTTTTTT. Its translation: CASSRDFTGELFF. Filled out from reference TRBV5-6 and TRBJ2-2, the complete variable domain reads DAGVTQSPTHLIKTRGQQVTLRCSPKSGHDTVSWYQQALGQGPQFIFQYYEEEERQRGNFPDRFSGHQFPNYSSELNVNALLLGDSALYLCASSRDFTGELFFGEGSRLTVL.

This clone was detected only once. The chain is built from TRBV7-9 and TRBJ1-2; 9 bases line up with TRBD1. Germline CDR1 SEHNR, CDR2 FQNEAQ (reference sequence). V shed 5 bases and J 7 bases; nucleotides not matched to a gene: 8. The CDR3 is made up of 14 amino acids. The CDR3: CASSHIGTGFGYTF. CDR3 nucleotide sequence: TGTGCCAGCAGCCATATCGGGACAGGGTTTGGCTACACCTTC. Full variable domain (missing parts from reference TRBV7-9 and TRBJ1-2): DTGVSQNPRHKITKRGQNVTFRCDPISEHNRLYWYRQTLGQGPEFLTYFQNEAQLEKSRLLSDRFSAERPKGSFSTLEIQRTEQGDSAMYLCASSHIGTGFGYTFGSGTRLTVV.

The genes are TRBV2 and TRBJ2-2; D remains unclear. From germline, CDR1 is SNHLY and CDR2 FYNNEI. V dropped 5 bases and J dropped 6 bases, with 16 bases sitting between them. CDR3 size: 15 residues. CDR3 residues: CASSSLPTSAGELFF. In nucleotides, the CDR3 is TGTGCCAGCAGTTCCCTTCCGACTTCTGCCGGGGAGCTGTTTTTT.

The V gene is TRBV4-2, the J gene TRBJ2-7; D not resolved. The germline gives CDR1 LGHNA, CDR2 YNFKEQ. V lost 5 bases, J lost 3 bases, and 8 bases lay in between. The CDR3 loop spans 12 amino acids. CDR3 in amino acids: CASSLSSYEQYF. CDR3 nucleotides: TGTGCCAGCAGCTTATCTAGCTACGAGCAGTACTTC.

The J gene is TRBJ2-7, the V gene TRBV7-2; 10 positions match TRBD2. CDR1 is SGHTA, CDR2 FQGNSA, per germline. There are 17 residues in the CDR3. J gave up 2 bases and V 2 bases, and 9 bases lay outside the gene matches. Here the CDR3 reads CASSLTGGLADAYEQYF. CDR3 sequence (DNA): TGTGCCAGCAGCTTAACGGGAGGACTAGCGGATGCCTACGAGCAGTACTTC.

The V gene is TRBV5-1, the J gene TRBJ2-1; 12 nucleotides line up with TRBD2. V lost 4 bases, J lost 5 bases, and 1 base stayed unmatched. The germline V gene encodes CDR1 SGHRS and CDR2 YFSETQ. The length of the CDR3 is 14 residues. CDR3 bases: TGCGCCAGCAGCCGGACTAGCGGGAACAATGAGCAGTTCTTC. Its translation is CASSRTSGNNEQFF.

This clone has just a few counts. The V gene is TRBV12-2, the J gene TRBJ2-3. TRBV12-2 is marked as a pseudogene. The CDR3 length is 18 residues. The CDR3 coding sequence is TGTGCAAGTCGCTTAGAGGAACAGCTCGTGGGGTCAAATGATACGCAGTATTTT. Translated, it gives CASRLEEQLVGSNDTQYF.

The V gene is TRBV7-2, the J gene TRBJ2-5; perhaps TRBD1 as D (5 bases). The closer fit of TRBJ2-7 to the DNA end suggests the J call may be wrong. The CDR3 length is 14 residues. Germline V gene sequence: CDR1 SGHTA, CDR2 FQGNSA. The CDR3 bases are TGTGCCAGCAGCTTAGTGGCCCGACAGCCCGAGCAGTACTTC. Protein sequence: CASSLVARQPEQYF.

This chain uses TRBV9 with TRBJ2-3; D uncertain. V was pared by 0 bases and J by 0 bases, with 11 bases between. Germline CDR1 reads SGDLS; CDR2 reads YYNGEE. CDR3 length: 16 residues. CDR3: CASSVGPTVSTDTQYF. As DNA, the CDR3 is TGTGCCAGCAGCGTAGGGCCGACGGTCAGCACAGATACGCAGTATTTT.

A few counts support this clone. The chain is built from TRBV18 and TRBJ1-6; D ambiguous. V was clipped by 3 bases and J by 6 bases, with 12 bases between them. CDR3 length: 15 residues. Per germline, CDR1 KGHSH and CDR2 LQKENI. The CDR3: CASSPAEGGNSPLHF. The CDR3 DNA reads as TGTGCCAGCTCACCGGCGGAAGGCGGTAATTCACCCCTCCACTTT.

The V call is TRBV5-1, the J call TRBJ2-7; 10 positions match TRBD1. The CDR3 spans 14 residues. The V segment lost 3 bases and the J segment 4 bases; nucleotides outside the gene matches: 4. Germline CDR1 is SGHRS and CDR2 is YFSETQ. CDR3 nucleotides: TGCGCCAGCAGCTCCGGGACAGGGGAATACGAGCAGTACTTC. Translating gives CASSSGTGEYEQYF.

The V and J genes are TRBV4-3 and TRBJ2-5; D assignment may be TRBD1 or TRBD2 (5 bases each). The assigned J gene may be wrong: the sequence end matches TRBJ2-7 better. From germline, CDR1 is LGHNA and CDR2 YSLEER. CDR3 length: 15 residues. DNA for the CDR3: TGCGCCAGCAGGAACCGGGACCCCTCCCAGGACGAGCAGTACTTC. Translated, it gives CASRNRDPSQDEQYF.

The chain is built from TRBV5-1 and TRBJ1-1; D is undetermined. V was trimmed by 5 bases and J by 2 bases, leaving 13 bases between them. The germline V gene encodes CDR1 SGHRS and CDR2 YFSETQ. The CDR3 extends over 14 amino acids. This CDR3 reads CASSGKGLNTEAFF. The CDR3 DNA follows: TGCGCCAGCAGTGGTAAAGGGCTTAACACTGAAGCTTTCTTT. Together with reference TRBV5-1 and TRBJ1-1, the CDR3 gives the full variable domain: KAGVTQTPRYLIKTRGQQVTLSCSPISGHRSVSWYQQTPGQGLQFLFEYFSETQRNKGNFPGRFSGRQFSNSRSEMNVSTLELGDSALYLCASSGKGLNTEAFFGQGTRLTVV.